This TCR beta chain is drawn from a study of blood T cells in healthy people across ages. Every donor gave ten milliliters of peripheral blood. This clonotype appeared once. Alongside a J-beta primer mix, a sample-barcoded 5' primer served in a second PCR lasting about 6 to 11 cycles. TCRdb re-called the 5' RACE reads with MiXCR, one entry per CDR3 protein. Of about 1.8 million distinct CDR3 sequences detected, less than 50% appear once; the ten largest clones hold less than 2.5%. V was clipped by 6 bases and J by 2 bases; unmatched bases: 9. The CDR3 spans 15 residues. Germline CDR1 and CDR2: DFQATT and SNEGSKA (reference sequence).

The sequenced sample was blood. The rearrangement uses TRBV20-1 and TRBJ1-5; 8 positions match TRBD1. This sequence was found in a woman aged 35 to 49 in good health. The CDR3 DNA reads TGCAGTGCCCTTGGACAGGGAGTGGGCAATCAGCCCCAGCATTTT. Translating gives CSALGQGVGNQPQHF.